This record covers a single T cell receptor beta chain. The sample is drawn from a study of T cells expressing NK-cell markers. CDR1 is KGHSH and CDR2 is LQKENI in the germline V gene. The CDR3 has 14 amino acids. From its re-call of the 5' RACE reads, TCRdb lists each CDR3 protein once, without DNA. The table lists about 150,000 distinct CDR3 sequences. The clonotype originates from a young man in good health. Source material: blood T cells: a sorted CD56 or NKG2C T cell subset, CD4+ or CD8+ T cells, or bulk PBMC T cells (not recorded which). This rearrangement joins TRBV18 to TRBJ2-7; the D call of TRBD1 rests on TCRdb alone, since no DNA is present to check it. The CDR3 is CASSLVTDSYEQYF. Variable domain in full (rest from reference TRBV18 and TRBJ2-7): NAGVMQNPRHLVRRRGQEARLRCSPMKGHSHVYWYRQLPEEGLKFMVYLQKENIIDESGMPKERFSAEFPKEGPSILRIQQVVRGDSAAYFCASSLVTDSYEQYFGPGTRLTVT.